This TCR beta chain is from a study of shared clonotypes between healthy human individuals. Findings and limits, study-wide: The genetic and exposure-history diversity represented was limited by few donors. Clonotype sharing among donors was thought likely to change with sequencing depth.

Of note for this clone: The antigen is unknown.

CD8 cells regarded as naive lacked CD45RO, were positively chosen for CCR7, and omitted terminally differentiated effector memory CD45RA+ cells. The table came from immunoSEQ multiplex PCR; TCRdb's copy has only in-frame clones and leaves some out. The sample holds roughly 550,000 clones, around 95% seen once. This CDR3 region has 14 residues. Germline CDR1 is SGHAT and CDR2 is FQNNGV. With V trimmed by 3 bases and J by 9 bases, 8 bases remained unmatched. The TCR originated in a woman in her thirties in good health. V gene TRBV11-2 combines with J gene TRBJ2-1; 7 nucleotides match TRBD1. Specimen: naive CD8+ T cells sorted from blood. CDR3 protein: CASSLGTARSEQFF. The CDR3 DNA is TGTGCCAGCAGCTTGGGGACAGCGAGGAGTGAGCAGTTCTTC.